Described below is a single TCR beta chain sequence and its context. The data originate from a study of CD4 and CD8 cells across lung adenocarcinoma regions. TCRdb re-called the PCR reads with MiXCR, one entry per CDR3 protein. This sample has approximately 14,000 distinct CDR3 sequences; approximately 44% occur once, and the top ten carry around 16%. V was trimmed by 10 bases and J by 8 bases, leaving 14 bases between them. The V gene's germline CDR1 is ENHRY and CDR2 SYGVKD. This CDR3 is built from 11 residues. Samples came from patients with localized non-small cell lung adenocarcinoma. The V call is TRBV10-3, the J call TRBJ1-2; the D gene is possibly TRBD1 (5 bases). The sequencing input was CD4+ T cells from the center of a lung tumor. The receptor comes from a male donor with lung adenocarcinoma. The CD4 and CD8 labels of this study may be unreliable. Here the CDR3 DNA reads TGTGCCACTAAATCAGGGCCAGGCTACACCTTC. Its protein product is CATKSGPGYTF.